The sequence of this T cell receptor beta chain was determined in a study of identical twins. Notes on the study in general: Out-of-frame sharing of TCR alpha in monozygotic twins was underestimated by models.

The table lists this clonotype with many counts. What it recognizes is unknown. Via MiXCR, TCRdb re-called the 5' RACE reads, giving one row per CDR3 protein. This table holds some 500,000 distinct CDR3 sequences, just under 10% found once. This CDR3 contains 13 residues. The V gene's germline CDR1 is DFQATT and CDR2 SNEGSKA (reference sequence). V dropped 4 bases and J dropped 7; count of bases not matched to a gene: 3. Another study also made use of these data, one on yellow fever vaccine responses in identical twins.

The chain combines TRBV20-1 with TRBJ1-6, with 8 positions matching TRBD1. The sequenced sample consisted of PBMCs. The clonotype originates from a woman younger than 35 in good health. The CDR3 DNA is TGCAGTGCTAATGGACAGGGAAATTCACCCCTCCACTTT. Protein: CSANGQGNSPLHF.